This T cell receptor (beta chain) is drawn from a study of blood T cell repertoires in COVID-19. In the study overall: Acute-phase and convalescent COVID-19 samples originated in the United States, Italy and Spain. T cells, B-cell-depleted T cells, or PBMCs supplied cDNA or gDNA.

V lost 7 bases and J lost 1, with 10 bases in between. CDR3 length: 13 amino acids. Under the authors' procedure: Estimated nucleated cell counts came from reference gene primer amplification. TCRdb's table, derived via immunoSEQ multiplex PCR, lists solely in-frame clones and lacks some. The DNA was the basis for D and trimming; V, J and clone size are from that table. The sample includes 230,000 or so clones, roughly 81% of them seen just once. The Seattle patients, enrolled during active infection, were followed longitudinally. The chain combines TRBV12-3 or TRBV12-4 with TRBJ1-1; TRBD1 might be the D (6 bases). Sample: peripheral blood. This clonotype was sampled from a woman of 80 years or more with COVID-19, enrolled during active disease. CDR3 sequence: CASILGQNTEAFF. The CDR3, as DNA: TGTGCCAGCATTCTGGGACAGAACACTGAAGCTTTCTTT.